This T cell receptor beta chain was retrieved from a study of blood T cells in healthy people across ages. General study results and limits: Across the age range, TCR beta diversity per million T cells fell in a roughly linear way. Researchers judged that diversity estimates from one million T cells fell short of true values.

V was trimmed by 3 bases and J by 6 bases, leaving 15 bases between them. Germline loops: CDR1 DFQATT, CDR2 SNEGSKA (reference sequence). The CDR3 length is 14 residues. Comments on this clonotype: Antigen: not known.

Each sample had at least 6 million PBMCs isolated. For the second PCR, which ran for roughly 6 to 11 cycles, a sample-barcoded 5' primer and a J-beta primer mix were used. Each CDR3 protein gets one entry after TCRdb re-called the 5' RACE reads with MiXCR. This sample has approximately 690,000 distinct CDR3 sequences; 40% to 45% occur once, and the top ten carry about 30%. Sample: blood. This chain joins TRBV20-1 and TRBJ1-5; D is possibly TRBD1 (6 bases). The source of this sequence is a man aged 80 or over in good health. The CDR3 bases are TGCAGTGCTAGTAGACAGGCCCTTGTTCAGCCCCAGCATTTT. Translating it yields CSASRQALVQPQHF.